The clone carrying this T cell receptor beta chain appeared a single time. Using immunoSEQ multiplex PCR, the repertoire was profiled, and TCRdb retains in-frame clones only, with some absent. The table lists around 100,000 clones, roughly 87% of them singletons, with 3% to 3.5% in the top ten. The germline V and J ends were trimmed by 10 bases and 5 bases, with 22 bases remaining between them. Germline lookup yields CDR1 KGHDR and CDR2 SFDVKD. The CDR3 has 15 residues. The source of the sample is a study of blood T cell repertoires in COVID-19. The sample taken for sequencing was peripheral blood. This sequence was found in a man in his fifties or sixties in a cohort sampled during active COVID-19. This sequence joins TRBV24-1 and TRBJ2-5; tentatively, D is TRBD2 (7 bases). The CDR3 here is CATAQRGGGSETQYF. CDR3 nucleotide sequence: TGTGCCACGGCCCAACGGGGAGGGGGGTCGGAGACCCAGTACTTC.